Below, 3 T cell receptor beta chains from the same sample are listed, as sequenced in a study of blood T cell repertoires in COVID-19. TCRdb keeps only in-frame clones here, not all; method: immunoSEQ multiplex PCR. The table has about 46,000 clones, approximately 88% seen once; the top ten hold approximately 8.4%. Sequencing used peripheral blood. These receptors all come from a man aged 50 to 60 with acute or convalescent COVID-19.

The V gene is TRBV6-2 or TRBV6-3, the J gene TRBJ2-4, with 9 bases fitting TRBD2. The CDR3 extends over 14 amino acids. Germline V CDR1 and CDR2: MNHEY, SVGEGT. V gave up 4 bases and J gave up 5 bases; unmatched junction bases: 3. CDR3 nucleotide sequence: TGTGCCAGCAGTTGGCGGGGGGGCGAAAACATTCAGTACTTC. Translating gives CASSWRGGENIQYF.

The chain has TRBV7-9 and TRBJ2-5; 7 bases agree with TRBD2. The CDR3 spans 17 residues. Germline V gene data show CDR1 as SEHNR and CDR2 as FQNEAQ (reference sequence). Trimming removed 4 bases from V and 2 bases from J; junction bases left unmatched: 13. CDR3 amino acids: CASSSSELAYGQETQYF. In DNA form, the CDR3 reads TGTGCCAGCAGCTCCTCTGAACTAGCGTACGGACAAGAGACCCAGTACTTC.

The chain couples TRBV30 to TRBJ1-2; D ambiguous. Germline CDR1 reads GTSNPN; CDR2 reads SVGIG (reference sequence). V lost 1 base, J lost 0 bases, and 12 bases lay in between. The CDR3 totals 15 residues. CDR3 nucleotide sequence: TGTGCCTGGAGTGGGGGAGGGCTAGCTAACTATGGCTACACCTTC. Its protein product is CAWSGGGLANYGYTF.